Sequencing of this TCR beta chain was carried out in a study of blood T cell repertoires in COVID-19. Study-level information: Acute and convalescent COVID-19 specimens originated in the United States, Italy and Spain. The cDNA or gDNA used as material had been derived from T cells, B-cell-depleted T cells, or PBMCs.

Original processing notes: Estimated nucleated cell counts came from reference gene primer amplification. Sequencing used immunoSEQ multiplex PCR; TCRdb keeps in-frame clones, though not all of them. Clone size and the V and J calls come from that table; the DNA yielded D and trimming. The table lists hundreds of thousands of clones, approximately 88% of them singletons, with approximately 1.2% in the top ten. Trimming took 1 base from V and 9 from J; bases not matched to a gene: 9. CDR1 and CDR2 (germline): LNHDA, SQIVND (reference sequence). CDR3 length equals 15 residues. The source material was peripheral blood. The receptor comes from a man aged 40-50 years with acute or convalescent COVID-19. The chain employs TRBV19 and TRBJ1-5; TRBD1 matches 7 bases. The CDR3 here is CASSIGGGGGRPQHF. CDR3 coding DNA: TGTGCCAGTAGTATAGGAGGGGGCGGTGGGCGGCCCCAGCATTTT.